This T cell receptor (beta chain) is from a study of cytomegalovirus exposure and HLA in healthy donors listed by TCRdb under 2017. About the full investigation: In an earlier analysis of under 750 of the donors, 250 to 350 Gb of sequence data and 117 million unique TCR beta sequences from about 180 million T cells were reported. To predict cytomegalovirus infection status, the study combined high-throughput TCR immunosequencing, statistical association of individual TCRs with disease status, and machine learning. The genetic ancestry cluster associated with self-reported Caucasian donors included 81% of the 350 to 500 genotyped donors. Alongside the repertoire data, information on donor age, sex, ethnicity and CMV serostatus was compiled. The number of typed donors differed by locus: about 629-630 for A, B, C, DRB1 and DQB1; roughly 510 for DQA1; some 590 for DPA1; and around 450 for DPB1. Among several hundred genotyped donors of the cohort, an average of about 220,000 unique TCR beta nucleotide sequences was sequenced per donor, of which about 18% were non-productive. The study profiled the T cell repertoires of about 640 subjects by immunosequencing and related them to cytomegalovirus serostatus. To decide whether each TCR beta V gene segment behaved as functional or pseudogenic, an earlier analysis of some 600 of the donors relied on high-throughput TCR beta sequencing. An early release that covered fewer than 750 HLA-typed donors contained about 300 gigabases of sequencing data and roughly 84 million unique TCR sequences. The study was designed to test whether signatures of past pathogen exposure could be identified by cataloging public T cell receptors. Because of strong linkage in the cohort, four or five DR-DQ haplotypes were treated as single units for association and clustering. Class I and class II HLA loci were covered by the typing at four-digit resolution. Every discovery cohort repertoire had been produced on one sequencing platform. In a later genetic analysis, genome-wide SNP genotypes for about 55% of the roughly 670 donors were used, and that subset was treated as a discovery cohort. Rather than using new phenotypic data, the later analysis identified candidate immune exposures from TCR beta sequences and from how often those sequences occurred across donors. In a later analysis, previously published TCR beta repertoires from about 670 donors were re-analyzed and high-resolution HLA genotyping was added so that TCR occurrence patterns could be studied. A separate validation cohort of roughly 120 different subjects was used in addition to the 666-subject first cohort.

To prepare the library, the immunoSEQ multiplex PCR assay was applied. For the multiplex PCR, a mixture combining 60 forward primers for TCR Vbeta segments and 13 reverse primers for TCR Jbeta segments was used. A multiplex PCR assay on genomic DNA amplified the CDR3 region of rearranged TCR beta genes. The Illumina HiSeq System was used to sequence the amplified TCR beta libraries as 87-base-pair reads. The published analysis was carried out like this. Across the 700 or so repertoires, a later analysis counted tens of millions of unique TCR beta chains, roughly 11 million of which were shared by at least two donors. Raw reads were error-corrected and collapsed into unique sequences by a nearest-neighbor algorithm in which closely related sequences were merged to remove PCR and sequencing errors. CDR3 sequences were aligned to IMGT reference sequences to assign V, D and J gene segments. Each retained sequence needed at least a six-nucleotide match to both a V gene segment and a J gene segment. A rearrangement counted as productive if the CDR3 had no stop codons and remained in frame with V and J, and every other rearrangement counted as non-productive. CDR3 was defined by IMGT convention, running from the second conserved V-encoded cysteine to the conserved J-encoded phenylalanine. The earlier analysis of 500 to 750 of the donors excluded any sequence lacking an unambiguous match to a single V gene segment. An earlier analysis of a few hundred of the donors classified V segments as functional when productive rearrangements were above 56.7% and as segregating when the standard deviation between donors was above 5%. A statistical classification framework was developed to diagnose cytomegalovirus status using the catalog of TCR beta chain sequences. A later analysis assigned V and J genes by comparing TCR nucleotide sequences with IMGT/GENE-DB human TR gene sequences. In a later analysis, CDR3 sequences and most-parsimonious VDJ recombination scenarios were assigned using the TCRdist pipeline. In a later analysis, each TCR beta chain was defined by its CDR3 amino acid sequence together with its V-gene family, and reads lacking a unique V-gene family were excluded. A later analysis removed over 500 highly shared, low-generation-probability nucleotide sequences to deal with suspected cross-contamination and a sequencing artifact. For each public chain, a later analysis derived a clonal expansion index from normalized ranks of inferred template counts within each repertoire. A later analysis computed generation probabilities with a VDJ recombination model fitted to out-of-frame rearrangements, and checked the results against IGoR. In a later analysis, hypergeometric tests were used to score TCR-TCR, TCR-HLA and TCR-CMV co-occurrence, with a repertoire-size bias correction applied to TCR pairs. In a later analysis, false discovery rates were estimated by permuting HLA or CMV assignments 20 times. A later analysis grouped co-occurring TCRs with DBSCAN, adding TCRdist sequence similarity when clustering within HLA-allele-positive subsets. For co-occurrence clustering, repertoires with fewer than 30,000 or more than 120,000 public chains were excluded, along with roughly 5 repertoires with anomalous nucleotide sharing. Sourced from immuneACCESS, this table was stored by TCRdb with only in-frame sequences that have V and J called. A share of the clones is absent; for the studies checked, an unresolved V gene accounts for under half, and the remainder has no known explanation. V and J calls and clone size are copied from that table; D and trimming were computed from the DNA. For this sample the table gives approximately 260,000 clones, of which just under 85% were detected only once. The ten largest clones take up about 2% of the sample.

The cohort comprised some 700 healthy bone marrow donors. At the time of sampling, every cohort member was nominally healthy, though immune exposures that went unrecorded were likely present. The donor was CMV seropositive and was included in the group of approximately 300 seropositive cohort members. A peripheral blood sample was collected from each donor, and TCR beta sequencing was performed on peripheral blood mononuclear cells. Genomic DNA was extracted from the blood cell samples with the Qiagen DNeasy Blood Extraction Kit. From cysteine to phenylalanine, the CDR3 is 15 amino acids long. CDR3 DNA only is kept here, 45 bases in frame from base 1. CDR1 is given as LNHDA and CDR2 as SQIVND, both from the germline V gene (reference sequence). V is pared back by 0 bases and J by 0 bases, with 9 bases lying between the germline termini. Results and caveats for the whole study, not just this receptor: Linkage disequilibrium might explain the correlated functional status among segregating V segments, but an unknown experimental factor could not be ruled out. Across donors, most TCR sequences were observed very rarely, whereas some public TCRs were present in many individuals. Specific HLA alleles were associated with some 15,000 TCR beta sequences at a false discovery rate of 0.05 in a later analysis. According to a later analysis, most CMV-associated TCR beta chains appeared to be HLA-restricted, and the HLA associations seemed to be driven largely by CMV exposure. Seventeen rarely observed V segments, including chromosome 9 orphons, were excluded from the earlier analysis of a few hundred of the donors because counts were too low. The presence/absence analyses assumed that sequencing depth was roughly uniform across donors, and that assumption may not be true. The authors suggested that the approach could potentially be extended to other disease states and immunological phenotypes. In both the original and validation cohorts, the classifier was reported to diagnose cytomegalovirus status with high specificity and sensitivity. A further reported finding was that TCR beta sequences accurately predicted the HLA-A and HLA-B alleles for most subjects in the first cohort. Some IMGT-functional V segments, including TRBV6-2 and TRBV6-3, could not be distinguished by the 87-base-pair reads and were therefore excluded. Compared with equally common non-associated chains, HLA-associated TCR beta chains in a later analysis were more clonally expanded and had lower generation probabilities. The sequencing pipeline was judged likely to have produced a cluster of highly shared sequence variants as a technical artifact. In vitro tests confirmed that three of the cytomegalovirus-associated TCR beta chains recognize cytomegalovirus antigens. For the cohort, immune exposure information was limited to CMV serostatus. In a later analysis, several top co-occurrence clusters were reported to appear linked to parvovirus B19, influenza, CMV and Epstein-Barr virus. A later genetic analysis reported fewer N-insertions in productive TCRs among donors in an Asian-associated ancestry cluster than the roughly 720-donor mean. In a later analysis, the rate of TCR association differed among HLA loci, with DRB1 alleles having the most associated TCRs and HLA-C alleles having the fewest. An earlier analysis of around 600 of the donors showed that most TCR beta V segments appeared in productive rearrangements either about 87% or about 30% of the time, which broadly matched IMGT annotations. When HLA alleles, especially DR and DQ, strongly co-occurred, TCR associations were difficult to assign to individual alleles. The cohort was sequenced for TCR beta chains only, and without alpha or paired-chain data the features that could be detected were limited. Because HLA typing was missing for some donors at each locus, association tests included only the typed subset. A total of fewer than 200 TCR beta chains were listed by the study as associated with cytomegalovirus. V-gene and J-gene trimming of TCR beta chains was associated with a missense DCLRE1C variant in a later genetic analysis, and the association was replicated in an independent cohort.

Concerning this clone: Its antigen is still unknown. Base qualities are not recorded, but no much larger clone differs from it by a single base.

This receptor was taken from a woman aged 40 to 50 in good health and CMV-seropositive. In this chain, TRBV19 is recombined with TRBJ2-7, with the D gene call left open. Sequencing input: PBMCs. The sequenced DNA is TGTGCCAGTAGTATAGATCTCGGCGGCTCCTACGAGCAGTACTTC. This sequence encodes CASSIDLGGSYEQYF.